One and the same sample provided the 3 T cell receptor beta chains below, sequenced in a study of response to subunit inactivated influenza vaccine. TCRdb used MiXCR to reprocess the RT-PCR reads, holding one entry per CDR3 protein. There are roughly 500,000 distinct CDR3 sequences in the sample; about 25% occur only once, and about 1.9% lies in the top ten. Specimen: CD4+ T cells sorted from PBMCs, collected about 5 days after vaccination. These receptors originate from a man aged 50 to 60 who received an inactivated influenza vaccine.

This clonotype was counted many times. This chain connects TRBV12-3 or TRBV12-4 to TRBJ2-7; 8 nucleotides line up with TRBD2. Trimming removed 1 base from V and 3 bases from J; junction bases left unmatched: 2. The CDR3 contains 14 residues. The CDR3 DNA follows: TGTGCCAGCAGTTTAGTTAGCGGGATCTACGAGCAGTACTTC. Translating gives CASSLVSGIYEQYF.

This clonotype was seen only a few times. The chain combines TRBV12-3 or TRBV12-4 with TRBJ2-2; TRBD1 aligns across 7 bases. CDR3 length equals 14 residues. After removal of 11 bases from V and 1 base from J, the junction contained 7 bases not matched to a gene. CDR3 amino acids: CACKGTVNTGELFF. For the CDR3, the DNA is TGTGCCTGTAAGGGGACAGTGAACACCGGGGAGCTGTTTTTT.

This chain links TRBV20-1 with TRBJ2-1; TRBD2 matches 11 bases. CDR1 and CDR2 from the germline V gene are DFQATT and SNEGSKA (reference sequence). The CDR3 length is 14 residues. J lost 10 bases, V lost 0 bases, and 5 bases had no gene match. The CDR3 sequence: CSARDSGGAWEQFF. For the CDR3, the DNA is TGCAGTGCTAGAGATAGCGGGGGGGCTTGGGAGCAGTTCTTC.